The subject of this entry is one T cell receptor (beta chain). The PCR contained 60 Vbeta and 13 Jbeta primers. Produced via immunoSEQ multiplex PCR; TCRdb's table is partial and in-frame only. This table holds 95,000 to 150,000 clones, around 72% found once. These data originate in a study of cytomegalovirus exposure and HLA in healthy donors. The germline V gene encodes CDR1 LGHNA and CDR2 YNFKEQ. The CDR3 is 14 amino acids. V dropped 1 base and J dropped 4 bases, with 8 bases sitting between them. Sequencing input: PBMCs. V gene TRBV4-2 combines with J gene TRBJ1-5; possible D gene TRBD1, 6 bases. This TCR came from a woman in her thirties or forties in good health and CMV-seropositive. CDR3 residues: CASSQADRNQPQHF. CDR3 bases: TGTGCCAGCAGCCAAGCAGACAGGAATCAGCCCCAGCATTTT.